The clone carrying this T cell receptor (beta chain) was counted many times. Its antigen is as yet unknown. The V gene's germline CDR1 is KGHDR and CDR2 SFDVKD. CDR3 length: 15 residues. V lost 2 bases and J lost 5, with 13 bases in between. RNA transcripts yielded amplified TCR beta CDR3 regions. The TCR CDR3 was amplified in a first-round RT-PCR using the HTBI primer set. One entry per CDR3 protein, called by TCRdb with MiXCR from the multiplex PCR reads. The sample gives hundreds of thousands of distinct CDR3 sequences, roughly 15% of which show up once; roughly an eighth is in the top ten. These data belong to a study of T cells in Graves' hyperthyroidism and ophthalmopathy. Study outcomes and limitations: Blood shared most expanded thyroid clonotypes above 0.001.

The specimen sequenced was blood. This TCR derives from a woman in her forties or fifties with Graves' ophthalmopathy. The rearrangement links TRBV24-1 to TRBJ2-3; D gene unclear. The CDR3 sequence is CATSDSGSLRDTQYF. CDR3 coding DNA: TGTGCCACCAGTGATTCTGGCAGCCTCCGAGATACGCAGTATTTT.